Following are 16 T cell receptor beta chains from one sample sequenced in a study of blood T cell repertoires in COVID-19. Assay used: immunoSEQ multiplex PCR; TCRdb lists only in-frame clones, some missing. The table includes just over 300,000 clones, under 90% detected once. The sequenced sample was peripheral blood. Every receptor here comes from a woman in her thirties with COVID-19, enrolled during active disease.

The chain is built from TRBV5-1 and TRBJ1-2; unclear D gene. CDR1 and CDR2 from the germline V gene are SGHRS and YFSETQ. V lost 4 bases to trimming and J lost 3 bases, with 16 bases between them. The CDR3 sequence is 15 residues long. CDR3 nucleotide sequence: TGCGCCAGCAGCACTGGACCCGGGAGGGACTATGGCTACACCTTC. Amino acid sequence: CASSTGPGRDYGYTF.

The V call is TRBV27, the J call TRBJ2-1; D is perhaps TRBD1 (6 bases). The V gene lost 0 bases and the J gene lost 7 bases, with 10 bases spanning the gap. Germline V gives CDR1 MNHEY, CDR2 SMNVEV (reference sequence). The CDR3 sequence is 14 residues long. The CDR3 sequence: CASSLSGTLNEQFF. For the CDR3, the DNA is TGTGCCAGCAGTTTATCCGGGACACTAAATGAGCAGTTCTTC.

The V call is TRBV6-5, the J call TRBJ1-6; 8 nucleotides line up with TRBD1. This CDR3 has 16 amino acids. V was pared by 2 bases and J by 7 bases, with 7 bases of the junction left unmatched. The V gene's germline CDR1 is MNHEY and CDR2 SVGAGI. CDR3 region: CASSYTQQGVNSPLHF. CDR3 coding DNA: TGTGCCAGCAGTTACACCCAACAGGGGGTAAATTCACCCCTCCACTTT.

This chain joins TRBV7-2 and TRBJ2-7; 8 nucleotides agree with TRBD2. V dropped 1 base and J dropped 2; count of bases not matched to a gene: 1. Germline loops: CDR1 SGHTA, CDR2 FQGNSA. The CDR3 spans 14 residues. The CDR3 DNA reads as TGTGCCAGCAGCTTAGAAGCGGGGGCCTACGAGCAGTACTTC. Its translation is CASSLEAGAYEQYF.

The CDR3 DNA follows: TGTGCCAGCAGCCAATTAATCGGTCCTCAGTTCTTC. This gives the protein CASSQLIGPQFF. The V gene is TRBV3-1 (or the pseudogene TRBV3-2), the J gene TRBJ2-1, with unresolved D. CDR3 length: 12 residues. V dropped 2 bases and J dropped 13 bases, with 12 bases sitting between them. The germline V gene has CDR1 LGHDT and CDR2 YNNKEL (reference sequence).

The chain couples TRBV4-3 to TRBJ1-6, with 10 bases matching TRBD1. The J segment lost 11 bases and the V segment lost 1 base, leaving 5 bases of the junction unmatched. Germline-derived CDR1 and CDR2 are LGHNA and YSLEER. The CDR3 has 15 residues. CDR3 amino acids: CASSQGRDRGTPLHF. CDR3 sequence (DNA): TGCGCCAGCAGCCAAGGCCGGGACAGGGGAACACCCCTCCACTTT.

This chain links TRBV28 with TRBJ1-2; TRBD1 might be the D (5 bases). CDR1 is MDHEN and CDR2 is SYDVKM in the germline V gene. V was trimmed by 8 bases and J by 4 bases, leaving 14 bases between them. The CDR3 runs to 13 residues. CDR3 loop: CASGPGRGYGYTF. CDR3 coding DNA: TGTGCCAGCGGGCCGGGGAGGGGCTATGGCTACACCTTC.

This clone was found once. The CDR3, as DNA: TGTGCCAGTAGTATAGAGGGCCACCCCCGAACTGAAGCTTTCTTT. This encodes CASSIEGHPRTEAFF. The genes are TRBV19 and TRBJ1-1; D gene ambiguous. V gave up 0 bases and J gave up 5 bases, with 13 bases separating them. This CDR3 region has 15 residues. Germline CDR1 and CDR2: LNHDA and SQIVND (reference sequence).

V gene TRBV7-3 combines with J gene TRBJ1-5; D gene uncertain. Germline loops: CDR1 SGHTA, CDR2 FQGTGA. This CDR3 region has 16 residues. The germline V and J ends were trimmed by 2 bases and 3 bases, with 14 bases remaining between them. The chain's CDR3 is CASSLPGREVNQPQHF. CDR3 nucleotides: TGTGCCAGCAGCTTACCTGGGAGGGAGGTCAATCAGCCCCAGCATTTT.

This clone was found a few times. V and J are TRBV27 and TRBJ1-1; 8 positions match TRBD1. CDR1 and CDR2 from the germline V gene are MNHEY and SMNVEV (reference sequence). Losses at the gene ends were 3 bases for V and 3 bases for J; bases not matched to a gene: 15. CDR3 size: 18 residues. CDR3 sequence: CASSFRLGTGVIDTEAFF. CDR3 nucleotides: TGTGCCAGCAGTTTCCGCCTCGGGACAGGAGTGATAGACACTGAAGCTTTCTTT.

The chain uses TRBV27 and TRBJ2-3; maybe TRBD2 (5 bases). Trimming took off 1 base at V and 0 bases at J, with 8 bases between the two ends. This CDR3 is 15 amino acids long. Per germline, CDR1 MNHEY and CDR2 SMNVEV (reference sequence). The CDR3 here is CASSLWRPSTDTQYF. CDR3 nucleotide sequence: TGTGCCAGCAGTTTATGGAGGCCTAGCACAGATACGCAGTATTTT.

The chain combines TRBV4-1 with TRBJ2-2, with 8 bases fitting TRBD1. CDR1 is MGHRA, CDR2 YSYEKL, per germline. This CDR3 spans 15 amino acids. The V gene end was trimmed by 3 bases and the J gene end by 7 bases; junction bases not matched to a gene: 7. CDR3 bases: TGCGCCAGCAGCCACTTTCAGGGGGCTGGCGGGGAGCTGTTTTTT. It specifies CASSHFQGAGGELFF.

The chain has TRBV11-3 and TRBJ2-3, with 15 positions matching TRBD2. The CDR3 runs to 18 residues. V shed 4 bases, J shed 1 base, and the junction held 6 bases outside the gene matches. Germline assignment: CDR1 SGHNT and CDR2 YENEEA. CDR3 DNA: TGTGCCAGCAGCTACGGACTAGCGGGGGGGCCGCGCACAGATACGCAGTATTTT. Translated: CASSYGLAGGPRTDTQYF.

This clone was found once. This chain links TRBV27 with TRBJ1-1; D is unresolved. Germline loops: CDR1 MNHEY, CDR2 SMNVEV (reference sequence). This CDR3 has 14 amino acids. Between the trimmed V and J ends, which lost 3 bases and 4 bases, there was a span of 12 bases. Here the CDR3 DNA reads TGTGCCAGCAGTTTGCGCCCCCTGAGCACTGAAGCTTTCTTT. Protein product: CASSLRPLSTEAFF.

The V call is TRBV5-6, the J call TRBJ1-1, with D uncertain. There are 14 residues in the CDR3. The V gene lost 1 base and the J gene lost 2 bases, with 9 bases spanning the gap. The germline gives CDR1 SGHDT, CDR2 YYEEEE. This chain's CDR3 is CASSLRGLNTEAFF. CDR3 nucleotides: TGTGCCAGCAGCTTGCGAGGTCTCAACACTGAAGCTTTCTTT. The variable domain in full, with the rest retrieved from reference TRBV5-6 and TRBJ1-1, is DAGVTQSPTHLIKTRGQQVTLRCSPKSGHDTVSWYQQALGQGPQFIFQYYEEEERQRGNFPDRFSGHQFPNYSSELNVNALLLGDSALYLCASSLRGLNTEAFFGQGTRLTVV.

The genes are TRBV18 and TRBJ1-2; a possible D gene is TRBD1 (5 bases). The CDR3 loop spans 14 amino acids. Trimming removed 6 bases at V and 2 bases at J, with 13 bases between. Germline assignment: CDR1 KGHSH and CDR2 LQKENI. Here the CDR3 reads CASSVRGGNYGYTF. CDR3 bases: TGTGCCAGCTCGGTTAGGGGCGGCAACTATGGCTACACCTTC.